This T cell receptor beta chain came from a study of CD8+ T cells in alopecia areata. General study points: Normal scalp had lower clonality than lesional scalp, with alopecia totalis/universalis lesions showing this most strongly.

cDNA reverse transcribed from extracted RNA served as the sequencing template. The method was immunoSEQ multiplex PCR; TCRdb's version includes in-frame clones alone and lacks a portion of them. The table records some 150,000 clones, roughly four fifths of them present only once. In the case of this clone: Its matching antigen is unknown.

Sample treatment: oral pan-JAK inhibitor, 5-10 mg twice daily. This clonotype originated in a human donor with alopecia areata. The source material was CD8+ T cells sorted from blood, sampled at week 4, from a patient treated with tofacitinib.

This CDR3 is CSVIRSYEQYF. Here the CDR3 DNA reads TGCAGCGTGATCCGATCGTACGAGCAGTACTTC. V and J are TRBV29-1 and TRBJ2-7, with unresolved D. CDR1 is SQVTM, CDR2 ANQGSEA, per germline. The CDR3 is made up of 11 amino acids. The V and J ends lost 6 bases and 4 bases respectively, with 10 bases between them.